The entry that follows covers one T cell receptor beta chain sequence. The sample originates from a study of T cells in Graves' hyperthyroidism and ophthalmopathy. Germline V gives CDR1 ENHRY, CDR2 SYGVKD. V lost 3 bases and J lost 3, with 11 bases in between. The CDR3 has 15 amino acids. There were TCR beta CDR3 regions amplified from RNA transcripts. The TCR CDR3 was amplified in a first-round RT-PCR using the HTBI primer set. TCRdb reprocessed the multiplex PCR reads with MiXCR, giving one entry per CDR3 protein. The sample includes hundreds of thousands of distinct CDR3 sequences, over 40% seen only once; the top ten take under 8.5%.

What was sequenced was peripheral blood or thyroid tissue (not recorded which). The V and J genes are TRBV10-3 and TRBJ1-4; D is undetermined. The source of this sequence is an adult man with Graves' disease, either hyperthyroidism or ophthalmopathy (not recorded which). The CDR3 here is CAISDSGPANEKLFF. CDR3 DNA: TGTGCCATCAGTGATAGCGGGCCGGCTAATGAAAAACTGTTTTTT.